This passage covers 7 T cell receptor beta chains from one sample sequenced in a study of blood T cell repertoires in COVID-19. Measured with immunoSEQ multiplex PCR; TCRdb has only the in-frame clones, and not every one. The profile covers 150,000 or so clones, with nearly 80% appearing a single time and 1.5% to 2% taken by the ten largest. The sequenced sample consisted of peripheral blood. These receptors originate from an elderly man with acute or convalescent COVID-19.

The J gene is TRBJ2-1, the V gene TRBV7-8; 11 bases are a match to TRBD2. The V gene end was trimmed by 5 bases and the J gene end by 3 bases; junction bases not matched to a gene: 6. Per the germline V gene, CDR1 is SGHVS and CDR2 is FQNEAQ. The CDR3 runs to 16 residues. The CDR3 loop is CASSLSGGAHYNEQFF. For the CDR3, the DNA is TGTGCCAGCAGCCTTAGCGGGGGGGCGCACTACAATGAGCAGTTCTTC.

This chain connects TRBV15 to TRBJ1-2; TRBD1 matches 7 bases. Losses at the gene ends were 5 bases for V and 5 bases for J; bases not matched to a gene: 11. CDR1 LNHNV and CDR2 YYDKDF come from the germline V gene (reference sequence). This CDR3 is built from 15 residues. The CDR3 spells CATSPEGAGAYGYTF. CDR3 nucleotides: TGTGCCACCAGCCCTGAGGGGGCAGGAGCTTATGGCTACACCTTC.

The chain uses TRBV7-9 and TRBJ1-2; 12 nucleotides line up with TRBD1. This CDR3 region has 16 residues. CDR1 SEHNR and CDR2 FQNEAQ come from the germline V gene (reference sequence). With 3 bases clipped from V and 5 bases from J, the junction kept 7 bases outside the gene matches. This CDR3 is CASSFTGTGGLYGYTF. Written as DNA, the CDR3 is TGTGCCAGCAGCTTCACCGGGACAGGGGGCTTGTATGGCTACACCTTC.

The CDR3 DNA reads as TGCGCCAGCAGCCGGGGGGAAAGAGGGGAAAAACTGTTTTTT. It codes for CASSRGERGEKLFF. V usage is TRBV4-1 and J usage is TRBJ1-4, with D maybe TRBD1 (5 bases). V lost 4 bases and J 8 bases, leaving 14 bases between the germline ends. The CDR3 length is 14 residues. CDR1 is MGHRA, CDR2 YSYEKL, per germline.

The J gene is TRBJ1-5, the V gene TRBV29-1; 10 bases are a match to TRBD1. The V gene end was trimmed by 7 bases and the J gene end by 6 bases; junction bases not matched to a gene: 9. CDR3 length: 14 amino acids. The germline V gene encodes CDR1 SQVTM and CDR2 ANQGSEA. The chain's CDR3 is CSAMTGGSGQPQHF. The DNA for the CDR3 is TGCAGCGCCATGACAGGGGGCTCGGGTCAGCCCCAGCATTTT.

A few counts support this clone. The rearrangement joins TRBV3-1 (or the pseudogene TRBV3-2) to TRBJ2-5; D not resolved. The CDR3 is 15 residues long. Trimming removed 4 bases at V and 2 bases at J, with 14 bases between. Germline V CDR1 and CDR2: LGHDT, YNNKEL (reference sequence). CDR3 sequence reads: CASSPGAVGQETQYF. In DNA form, the CDR3 reads TGTGCCAGCAGCCCGGGTGCGGTCGGGCAAGAGACCCAGTACTTC.

This clone occurred once. The chain is built from TRBV27 and TRBJ2-5, with 7 nucleotides matching TRBD1. J was trimmed by 1 base and V by 5 bases; bases with no gene match: 4. The CDR3 has 14 amino acids. Per the germline V gene, CDR1 is MNHEY and CDR2 is SMNVEV (reference sequence). The DNA for the CDR3 is TGTGCCAGCAGTCGGACAGGCCTCCAAGAGACCCAGTACTTC. Its protein is CASSRTGLQETQYF.